The clone carrying this T cell receptor beta chain was detected only a few times. What it binds is unknown. The source of the sample is a study of response to subunit inactivated influenza vaccine. General study findings and limits: Each seasonal influenza vaccination, the authors suggested, recruits few new T cells.

CDR1 is SGHTA, CDR2 FQGNSA, per germline. V was cut by 5 bases and J by 3 bases, with 14 bases left in between. CDR3 length: 14 amino acids. One entry per CDR3 protein results from TCRdb running MiXCR on the RT-PCR reads. Altogether hundreds of thousands of distinct CDR3 sequences are present, approximately 14% being singletons, with the ten largest covering approximately 7.6%. The material sequenced was PBMCs from blood, taken 14 to 15 days before vaccination. The source is a man aged 50-59 years who received an inactivated influenza vaccine. The chain is built from TRBV7-2 and TRBJ2-7; D may match TRBD1 or TRBD2 (5 bases each). CDR3 protein: CASSLYEGRYEQYF. The CDR3 coding sequence is TGTGCCAGCAGCCTATACGAGGGGCGCTACGAGCAGTACTTC.